These T cell receptor beta chains were read from a single sample in a study of blood T cell repertoires in COVID-19. Sequenced by immunoSEQ multiplex PCR; TCRdb stores in-frame clones only, minus some. The repertoire holds about 150,000 clones, with roughly nine tenths as singletons. The sample was peripheral blood. The receptors come from a woman in her 70s with acute or convalescent COVID-19. The conserved cysteine and the conserved F or W are not part of the CDR3 here.

TRBV6-5	TRBJ1-1	ASSYRTGHTEAF
TRBV9	TRBJ2-5	ASNPASGPQETQY
TRBV18	TRBJ2-7	ASSPLALSGQGAYEQY
TRBV2	TRBJ1-2	ASTIGVSYGYT
TRBV28	TRBJ1-3	ASGEAGAEGNTIY
TRBV28	TRBJ1-5	ASGTGGRNQPQH
TRBV7-2	TRBJ2-5	AKGRRGRETQY
TRBV5-6	TRBJ1-2	ASSLGSPSLCA
TRBV2	TRBJ2-3	ASSERAGGYLTDTQY
TRBV3-1/TRBV3-2	TRBJ1-3	ASSQDLTTATGNTIY
TRBV6-5	TRBJ1-1	ASSYSWQGSTEAF
TRBV19	TRBJ2-1	ASSIGLAGGNEQF
TRBV30	TRBJ1-5	AWSVGGVQPQH
TRBV2	TRBJ1-1	ASRPTGGSSEAF
TRBV28	TRBJ1-6	ASRGGDSPLH
TRBV6-1	TRBJ2-6	ASSEWGRVNSGANVLT
TRBV7-9	TRBJ2-2	ASSLSRGQIFANTGELF
TRBV7-2	TRBJ1-1	ASSFSGGDTEAF
TRBV28	TRBJ1-5	ASSLARVLPGNQPQH
TRBV3-1/TRBV3-2	TRBJ2-7	ASSQPGQGVYEQY
TRBV5-1	TRBJ2-2	ASQGLAGRYTGELF
TRBV3-1/TRBV3-2	TRBJ2-5	ASSPAGTQTTQY
TRBV6-5	TRBJ1-1	ASSRQVLSTEAF
TRBV4-3	TRBJ1-5	ASSQEGGQGYPPFYQPQH
TRBV7-8	TRBJ1-2	ASSRGTGGSYGYT
TRBV4-3	TRBJ2-2	ASSQDWQGTGELF
TRBV19	TRBJ1-1	ASGDSMNTEAF
TRBV4-3	TRBJ2-2	ASSQRRGGGTGELF
TRBV3-1/TRBV3-2	TRBJ2-5	ASSQDGDGEETQY
TRBV10-2	TRBJ1-2	ASSFTNYGYT
TRBV18	TRBJ1-1	ASSASGMNTEAF
TRBV7-3	TRBJ1-2	ASSLTGQGAYGYT